What follows are 6 T cell receptor beta chains derived from one specimen sequenced in a study of T cell changes during pregnancy in multiple sclerosis. Some clones are missing from TCRdb's copy, which holds only in-frame ones; the method was immunoSEQ multiplex PCR. This sample yields approximately 100,000 clones, of which 91% are seen a single time; around 3.1% belongs to the top ten. This specimen was peripheral blood, taken in the second trimester of pregnancy. The receptors were gathered from a female donor with multiple sclerosis, enrolled in a pregnancy study.

This chain connects TRBV7-9 to TRBJ2-7, with 8 bases identical to TRBD1. The J segment lost 3 bases and the V segment lost 3 bases, leaving 4 bases of the junction unmatched. CDR3 length: 14 residues. The germline CDR1 and CDR2 sequences are SEHNR and FQNEAQ (reference sequence). The CDR3 DNA reads as TGTGCCAGCAGCTTCGGACAGGGTGTCTACGAGCAGTACTTC. The encoded protein is CASSFGQGVYEQYF.

The V call is TRBV14, the J call TRBJ2-3; 12 bases are shared with TRBD2. Germline CDR1 and CDR2: SGHDN and FVKESK. V was pared by 1 base and J by 5 bases, with 4 bases of the junction left unmatched. CDR3 length equals 16 residues. CDR3 nucleotide sequence: TGTGCCAGCAGCCAAGCCCCGGGACTAGCGGGAGATACGCAGTATTTT. Its translation: CASSQAPGLAGDTQYF.

J is TRBJ2-7 and V is TRBV7-2; 7 bases align to TRBD1. CDR1 and CDR2 from the germline V gene are SGHTA and FQGNSA. This CDR3 has 13 residues. The V and J ends lost 6 bases and 2 bases, in that order; junction bases with no gene match: 4. CDR3 bases: TGTGCCAGCAGTCGAACAGGGGCCTACGAGCAGTACTTC. Translating gives CASSRTGAYEQYF. Based on the CDR3 plus reference TRBV7-2 and TRBJ2-7, the full variable domain is GAGVSQSPSNKVTEKGKDVELRCDPISGHTALYWYRQSLGQGLEFLIYFQGNSAPDKSGLPSDRFSAERTGGSVSTLTIQRTQQEDSAVYLCASSRTGAYEQYFGPGTRLTVT.

V is TRBV27 and J is TRBJ2-1; 7 bases line up with TRBD2. Unmatched junction bases numbered 9, after V lost 5 bases and J lost 5 bases. The CDR3 loop spans 15 amino acids. Germline assignment: CDR1 MNHEY and CDR2 SMNVEV (reference sequence). The CDR3 DNA reads TGTGCCAGCAGTCCCCTAGGGGAGGGAAACAATGAGCAGTTCTTC. Translation gives CASSPLGEGNNEQFF.

This sequence joins TRBV5-8 and TRBJ2-2; D gene ambiguous. The CDR3 length is 12 residues. Trimming removed 0 bases from V and 6 bases from J, with 3 bases in between. Germline V gene sequence: CDR1 SGHTS, CDR2 YDEGEE. The CDR3 here is CASSLGPGELFF. The CDR3 bases are TGTGCCAGCAGCTTGGGGCCCGGGGAGCTGTTTTTT.

About this clone itself: One end of the junction fails to match germline, which may point to a read error. This chain uses TRBV7-7 with TRBJ2-6, with a possible D match to TRBD2 (5 bases). In germline, CDR1 is SSHAT, CDR2 FNYEAQ (reference sequence). The CDR3 totals 16 residues. The DNA for the CDR3 is TGTGCTAGCAGCCCTTGGTCCGGGACTGGGGCCAACGTCCTGACTTTC. This encodes CASSPWSGTGANVLTF.